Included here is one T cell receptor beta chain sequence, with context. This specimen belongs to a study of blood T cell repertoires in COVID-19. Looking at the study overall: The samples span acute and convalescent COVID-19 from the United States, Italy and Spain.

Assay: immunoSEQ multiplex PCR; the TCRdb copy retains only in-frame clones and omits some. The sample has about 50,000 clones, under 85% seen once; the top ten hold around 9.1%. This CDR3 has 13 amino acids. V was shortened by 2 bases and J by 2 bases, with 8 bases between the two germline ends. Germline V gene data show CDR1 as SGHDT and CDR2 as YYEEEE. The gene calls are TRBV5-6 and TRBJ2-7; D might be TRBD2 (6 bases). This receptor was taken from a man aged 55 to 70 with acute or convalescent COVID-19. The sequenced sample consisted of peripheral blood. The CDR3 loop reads CASSFGGAYEQYF. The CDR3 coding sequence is TGTGCCAGCAGCTTCGGCGGGGCCTACGAGCAGTACTTC. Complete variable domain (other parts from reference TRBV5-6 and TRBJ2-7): DAGVTQSPTHLIKTRGQQVTLRCSPKSGHDTVSWYQQALGQGPQFIFQYYEEEERQRGNFPDRFSGHQFPNYSSELNVNALLLGDSALYLCASSFGGAYEQYFGPGTRLTVT.